This T cell receptor (beta chain) was identified during a study of cytomegalovirus exposure and HLA in healthy donors. A few counts support this clone. The CDR3 length is 16 residues. Trimming left V 5 bases short and J 0 bases short, with 14 bases between. Germline CDR1 MNHEY, CDR2 SMNVEV (reference sequence). It was with 60 Vbeta and 13 Jbeta primers that the PCR ran. Clones were sequenced by immunoSEQ multiplex PCR, and TCRdb holds only the in-frame ones, with some missing. The sample lists about 150,000 clones, 70% to 80% occurring once. This TCR derives from a middle-aged woman in good health and CMV-seronegative. The sample was PBMCs. The chain combines TRBV27 with TRBJ2-1; D might be TRBD2 (5 bases). Here the CDR3 reads CASSTVSGGSYNEQFF. CDR3 sequence (DNA): TGTGCCAGCAGTACGGTCTCCGGAGGCTCCTACAATGAGCAGTTCTTC.